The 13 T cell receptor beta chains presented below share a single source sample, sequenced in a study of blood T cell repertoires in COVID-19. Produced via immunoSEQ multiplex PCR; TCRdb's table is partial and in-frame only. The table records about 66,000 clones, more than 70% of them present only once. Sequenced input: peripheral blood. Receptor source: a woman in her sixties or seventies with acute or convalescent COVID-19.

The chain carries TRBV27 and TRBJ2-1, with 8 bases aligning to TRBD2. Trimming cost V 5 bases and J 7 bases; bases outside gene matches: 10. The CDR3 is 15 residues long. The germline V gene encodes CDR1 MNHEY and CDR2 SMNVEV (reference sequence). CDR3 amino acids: CASSGRGGLGNEQFF. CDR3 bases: TGTGCCAGCAGTGGACGGGGGGGCCTAGGGAATGAGCAGTTCTTC.

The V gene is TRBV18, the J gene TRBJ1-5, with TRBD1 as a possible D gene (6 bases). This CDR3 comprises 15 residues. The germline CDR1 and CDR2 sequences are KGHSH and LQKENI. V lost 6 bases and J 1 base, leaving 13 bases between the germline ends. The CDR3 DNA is TGTGCCAGCTCCCCGGGGGGGGCGAGCAATCAGCCCCAGCATTTT. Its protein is CASSPGGASNQPQHF.

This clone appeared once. CDR3 coding DNA: TGTGCCAGCTCACCTCCATTGGGGGGGGCTACTGAAGCTTTCTTT. Translation gives CASSPPLGGATEAFF. This chain links TRBV18 with TRBJ1-1, with D perhaps TRBD1 (6 bases). V dropped 3 bases and J dropped 5 bases, with 16 bases sitting between them. The CDR3 is made up of 15 amino acids. Germline CDR1 KGHSH, CDR2 LQKENI.

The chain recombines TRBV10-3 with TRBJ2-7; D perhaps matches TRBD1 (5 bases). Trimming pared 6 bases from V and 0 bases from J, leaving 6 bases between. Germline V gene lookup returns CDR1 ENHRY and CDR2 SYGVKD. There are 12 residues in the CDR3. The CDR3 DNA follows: TGTGCCATCAGGACAGCCTCCTACGAGCAGTACTTC. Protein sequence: CAIRTASYEQYF.

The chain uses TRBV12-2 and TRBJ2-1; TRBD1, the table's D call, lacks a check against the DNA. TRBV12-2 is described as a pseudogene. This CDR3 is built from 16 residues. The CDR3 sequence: CASRPDRGFSYNEQFF. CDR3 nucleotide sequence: TGTGCAAGTCGCCCGGACAGGGGGTTCTCCTACAATGAGCAGTTCTTC.

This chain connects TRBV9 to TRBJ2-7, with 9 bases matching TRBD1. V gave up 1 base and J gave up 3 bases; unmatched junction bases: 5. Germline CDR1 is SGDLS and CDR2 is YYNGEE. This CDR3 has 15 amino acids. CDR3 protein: CASSVSDRGVYEQYF. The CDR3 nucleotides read TGTGCCAGCAGCGTATCGGACAGGGGAGTCTACGAGCAGTACTTC. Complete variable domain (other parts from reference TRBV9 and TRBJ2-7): DSGVTQTPKHLITATGQRVTLRCSPRSGDLSVYWYQQSLDQGLQFLIQYYNGEERAKGNILERFSAQQFPDLHSELNLSSLELGDSALYFCASSVSDRGVYEQYFGPGTRLTVT.

The CDR3: CASSLTGAGDEQYF. CDR3 nucleotides: TGTGCCAGCAGTTTAACCGGCGCGGGGGACGAGCAGTACTTC. This chain connects TRBV28 to TRBJ2-7, with TRBD2 matching over 7 bases. CDR1 and CDR2 from the germline V gene are MDHEN and SYDVKM. The CDR3 loop spans 14 amino acids. V lost 2 bases and J lost 5; bases outside the gene matches: 6. The full variable domain, rest sourced from reference TRBV28 and TRBJ2-7, is DVKVTQSSRYLVKRTGEKVFLECVQDMDHENMFWYRQDPGLGLRLIYFSYDVKMKEKGDIPEGYSVSREKKERFSLILESASTNQTSMYLCASSLTGAGDEQYFGPGTRLTVT.

The CDR3 DNA reads as TGTGCCACCAGCCCCCAGGTCGGAAATTCACCCCTCCACTTT. This sequence encodes CATSPQVGNSPLHF. The chain combines TRBV15 with TRBJ1-6; D remains ambiguous. V gave up 5 bases and J gave up 7 bases, with 12 bases separating them. This CDR3 comprises 14 residues. Per the germline V gene, CDR1 is LNHNV and CDR2 is YYDKDF (reference sequence).

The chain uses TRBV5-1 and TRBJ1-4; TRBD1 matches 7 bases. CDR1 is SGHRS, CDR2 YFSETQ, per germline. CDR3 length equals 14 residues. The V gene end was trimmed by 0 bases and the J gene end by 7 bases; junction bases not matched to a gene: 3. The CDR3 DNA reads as TGCGCCAGCAGCTTGGGGCAGGGGGGTGAAAAACTGTTTTTT. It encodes CASSLGQGGEKLFF. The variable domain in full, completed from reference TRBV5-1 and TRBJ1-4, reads KAGVTQTPRYLIKTRGQQVTLSCSPISGHRSVSWYQQTPGQGLQFLFEYFSETQRNKGNFPGRFSGRQFSNSRSEMNVSTLELGDSALYLCASSLGQGGEKLFFGSGTQLSVL.

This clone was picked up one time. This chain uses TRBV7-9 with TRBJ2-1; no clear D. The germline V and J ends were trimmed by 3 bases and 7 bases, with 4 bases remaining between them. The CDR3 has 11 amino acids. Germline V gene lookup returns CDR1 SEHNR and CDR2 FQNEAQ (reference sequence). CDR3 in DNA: TGTGCCAGCAGCTTTAAAAATGAGCAGTTCTTC. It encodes CASSFKNEQFF.

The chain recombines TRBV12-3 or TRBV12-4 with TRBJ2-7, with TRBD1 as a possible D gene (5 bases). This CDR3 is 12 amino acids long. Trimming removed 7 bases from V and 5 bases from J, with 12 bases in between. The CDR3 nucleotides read TGTGCCAGCACCCTCCCCAGGGACGAGCAGTACTTC. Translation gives CASTLPRDEQYF.

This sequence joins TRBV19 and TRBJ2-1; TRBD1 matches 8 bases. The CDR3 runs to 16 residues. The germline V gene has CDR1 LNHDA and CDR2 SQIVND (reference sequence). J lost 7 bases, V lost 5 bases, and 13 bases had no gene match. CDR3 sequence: CASSPGQGVTKNEQFF. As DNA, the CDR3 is TGTGCCAGTAGTCCCGGACAGGGAGTAACAAAGAATGAGCAGTTCTTC.

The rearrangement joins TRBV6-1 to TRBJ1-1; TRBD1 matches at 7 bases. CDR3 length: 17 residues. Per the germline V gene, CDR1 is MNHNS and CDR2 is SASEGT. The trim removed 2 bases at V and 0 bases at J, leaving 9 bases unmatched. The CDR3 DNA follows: TGTGCCAGCAGTGAACTTAGACAGGGAAGAGTGAACACTGAAGCTTTCTTT. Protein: CASSELRQGRVNTEAFF.